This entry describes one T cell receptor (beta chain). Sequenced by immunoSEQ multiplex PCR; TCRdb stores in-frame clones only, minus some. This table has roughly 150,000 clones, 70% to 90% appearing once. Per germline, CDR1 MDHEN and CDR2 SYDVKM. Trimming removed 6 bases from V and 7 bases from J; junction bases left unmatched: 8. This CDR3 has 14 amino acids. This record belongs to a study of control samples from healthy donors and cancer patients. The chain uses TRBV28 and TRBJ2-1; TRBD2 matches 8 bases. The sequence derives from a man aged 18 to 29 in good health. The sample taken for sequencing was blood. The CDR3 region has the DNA TGTGCCAGCAGCGAGACGGGGGGGCTGAATGAGCAGTTCTTC. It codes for CASSETGGLNEQFF.